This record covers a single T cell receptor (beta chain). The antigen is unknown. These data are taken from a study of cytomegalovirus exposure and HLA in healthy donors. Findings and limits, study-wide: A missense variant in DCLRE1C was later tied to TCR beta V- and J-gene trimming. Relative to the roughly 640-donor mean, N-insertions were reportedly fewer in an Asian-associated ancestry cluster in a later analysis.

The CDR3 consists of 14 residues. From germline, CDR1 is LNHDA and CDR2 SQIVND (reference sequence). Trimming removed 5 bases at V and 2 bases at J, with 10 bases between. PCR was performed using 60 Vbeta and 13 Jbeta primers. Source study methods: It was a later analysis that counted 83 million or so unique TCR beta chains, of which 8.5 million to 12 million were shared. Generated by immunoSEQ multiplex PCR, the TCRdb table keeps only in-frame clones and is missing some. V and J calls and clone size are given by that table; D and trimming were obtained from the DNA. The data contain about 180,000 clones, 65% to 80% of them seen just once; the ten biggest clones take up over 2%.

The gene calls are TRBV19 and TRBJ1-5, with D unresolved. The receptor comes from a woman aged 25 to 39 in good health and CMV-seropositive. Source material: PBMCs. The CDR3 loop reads CASSDRGGNQPQHF. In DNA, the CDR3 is TGTGCCAGTAGTGACCGTGGAGGCAATCAGCCCCAGCATTTT.